The rows below give T cell receptor beta chains drawn from one sample of a study of blood T cell repertoires in COVID-19. The repertoire was sequenced with immunoSEQ multiplex PCR; TCRdb's copy has only in-frame clones and lacks some. The sample yields roughly 260,000 clones, approximately 77% seen once. Sequencing was done on a sample of peripheral blood. These TCRs come from a woman aged 18-29 years with acute or convalescent COVID-19. Each CDR3 is given with its conserved first and last residue. D genes are given only for firm matches. Expanded clones are given a class, and other clones once, few, many or no size at all.

V gene	clone size	J gene	D gene	CDR3 protein	CDR3 DNA
TRBV5-1	-	TRBJ1-1	TRBD1	CASSSAGTGGTEAFF	TGCGCCAGCAGCTCAGCCGGGACAGGGGGGACTGAAGCTTTCTTT
TRBV21-1	-	TRBJ1-4	-	CASSKMKTGLNEKLFF	TGTGCCAGCAGCAAAATGAAGACAGGGCTTAATGAAAAACTGTTTTTT
TRBV28	-	TRBJ1-6	TRBD1	CASSAPTGGRSPLHF	TGTGCCAGCAGTGCCCCGACAGGGGGCAGGTCACCCCTCCACTTT
TRBV6-1	-	TRBJ2-1	TRBD1	CASSEAGGTGSDEQFF	TGTGCCAGCAGTGAAGCAGGGGGGACAGGGAGCGATGAGCAGTTCTTC
TRBV6-2/TRBV6-3	-	TRBJ2-4	-	CASSYPGAKNIQYF	TGTGCCAGCAGTTACCCAGGAGCCAAAAACATTCAGTACTTC
TRBV10-1	-	TRBJ2-5	TRBD2	CASSELGLAGETQYF	TGCGCCAGCAGTGAGTTGGGACTAGCGGGAGAGACCCAGTACTTC
TRBV5-4	-	TRBJ2-3	-	CASSLETVKRTDTQYF	TGTGCCAGCAGCTTGGAGACAGTGAAACGCACAGATACGCAGTATTTT
TRBV9	-	TRBJ1-6	TRBD1	CASSVEPGGNSPLHF	TGTGCCAGCAGCGTAGAGCCAGGGGGCAATTCACCCCTCCACTTT
TRBV7-9	-	TRBJ2-1	-	CASSRTSGEQFF	TGTGCCAGCAGCCGAACGTCCGGTGAGCAGTTCTTC
TRBV18	-	TRBJ1-3	TRBD1	CASSPIFRDSSGNTIYF	TGTGCCAGCTCACCAATCTTTAGGGACAGCTCTGGAAACACCATATATTTT
TRBV11-3	-	TRBJ2-7	-	CASSPASVGYEQYF	TGTGCCAGCAGCCCCGCTAGTGTGGGCTACGAGCAGTACTTC
TRBV6-5	-	TRBJ1-2	-	CASRDFNNYGYTF	TGTGCCAGCAGGGACTTTAATAACTATGGCTACACCTTC
TRBV5-1	-	TRBJ2-7	TRBD1	CASSSGQGDEQYF	TGCGCCAGCAGCTCGGGACAGGGGGACGAGCAGTACTTC
TRBV11-2	-	TRBJ2-7	TRBD2	CASSLDLGVAGGSKGEQYF	TGTGCCAGCAGCTTAGATCTCGGGGTAGCGGGAGGGAGTAAAGGCGAGCAGTACTTC
TRBV5-1	-	TRBJ1-1	TRBD1	CASSYTGTGNTEAFF	TGCGCCAGCAGCTATACCGGGACAGGGAACACTGAAGCTTTCTTT
TRBV19	-	TRBJ2-7	TRBD2	CASTSGGPTGEQYF	TGTGCCAGTACCTCGGGGGGACCAACGGGGGAGCAGTACTTC
TRBV7-9	-	TRBJ1-4	-	CASSFIGADEKLFF	TGTGCCAGCAGCTTCATAGGGGCGGATGAAAAACTGTTTTTT
TRBV25-1	few	TRBJ2-5	TRBD2	CASSESYGRGSQETQYF	TGTGCCAGCAGTGAATCATATGGGAGGGGATCACAAGAGACCCAGTACTTC
TRBV19	-	TRBJ2-6	-	CASSNSIVSGANVLTF	TGTGCCAGTAGCAACAGTATCGTCTCTGGGGCCAACGTCCTGACTTTC
TRBV7-8	-	TRBJ2-7	-	CASSLAVSFFRQQRLTYEQYF	TGTGCCAGCAGCTTAGCGGTTTCTTTCTTTAGACAGCAACGGCTGACCTACGAGCAGTACTTC
TRBV7-8	-	TRBJ2-6	-	CASSADISGANVLTF	TGTGCCAGCAGCGCAGACATTTCTGGGGCCAACGTCCTGACTTTC
TRBV2	-	TRBJ2-2	TRBD2	CASSGGLAGINTGELFF	TGTGCCAGCAGTGGGGGACTAGCGGGGATAAACACCGGGGAGCTGTTTTTT
TRBV19	once	TRBJ1-2	-	CASSPDTVSYGYTF	TGTGCCAGTAGTCCTGACACAGTCTCCTATGGCTACACCTTC
TRBV5-1	once	TRBJ2-1	TRBD2	CASSLAGGRAVNEQFF	TGCGCCAGCAGCTTGGCGGGTGGGAGGGCCGTGAATGAGCAGTTCTTC
TRBV19	-	TRBJ1-1	TRBD1	CASRQTPGGPNTEAFF	TGTGCCAGTAGACAGACCCCAGGGGGGCCGAACACTGAAGCTTTCTTT
TRBV29-1	-	TRBJ2-1	-	CSVDERLGSYNEQFF	TGCAGCGTTGACGAGCGGCTTGGCTCCTACAATGAGCAGTTCTTC
TRBV11-2	-	TRBJ1-5	-	CASSPGHKDQPQHF	TGTGCCAGCAGCCCGGGACACAAAGATCAGCCCCAGCATTTT
TRBV4-3	-	TRBJ1-6	TRBD1	CASSQGQGFGNSPLHF	TGCGCCAGCAGCCAGGGACAGGGTTTCGGTAATTCACCCCTCCACTTT
TRBV19	once	TRBJ1-2	-	CASSIPWGFEGYTF	TGTGCCAGTAGTATCCCTTGGGGCTTTGAGGGCTACACCTTC
TRBV6-5	-	TRBJ2-7	-	CASSETVSYEQYF	TGTGCCAGCAGCGAGACAGTATCCTACGAGCAGTACTTC
TRBV5-1	-	TRBJ2-5	TRBD1	CASSPTGVGETQYF	TGCGCCAGCAGTCCTACAGGGGTCGGGGAGACCCAGTACTTC
TRBV10-3	few	TRBJ2-7	-	CAISSGSYEQYF	TGTGCCATCAGTTCCGGGTCCTACGAGCAGTACTTC
TRBV28	-	TRBJ1-4	-	CASSLGQGNEKLFF	TGTGCCAGCAGTTTGGGGCAGGGTAATGAAAAACTGTTTTTT
TRBV7-9	-	TRBJ1-6	TRBD1	CASSTPGQPNSPLHF	TGTGCCAGCAGCACACCGGGACAGCCTAATTCACCCCTCCACTTT
TRBV2	-	TRBJ1-1	TRBD1	CASSVWDRGLYTEAFF	TGTGCCAGCAGTGTTTGGGACAGGGGGCTTTACACTGAAGCTTTCTTT
TRBV9	-	TRBJ2-7	-	CASSPGGGRAYEQYF	TGTGCCAGCAGCCCCGGGGGCGGGAGAGCCTACGAGCAGTACTTC
TRBV2	few	TRBJ2-2	TRBD2	CASSAVSSGNTGELFF	TGTGCCAGCAGTGCTGTGTCTAGCGGAAACACCGGGGAGCTGTTTTTT
TRBV19	-	TRBJ1-3	-	CASRQASGNTIYF	TGTGCCAGTCGACAGGCCTCTGGAAACACCATATATTTT
TRBV9	-	TRBJ1-2	TRBD1	CASTLDRGYGYTF	TGTGCCAGCACCTTGGACAGGGGCTATGGCTACACCTTC
TRBV12-3/TRBV12-4	few	TRBJ2-7	TRBD1	CASGQGAHEQYF	TGTGCCAGCGGCCAGGGGGCCCACGAGCAGTACTTC
TRBV10-2	-	TRBJ2-2	-	CASRTGTATTGELFF	TGCGCCAGCAGGACCGGGACTGCCACTACCGGGGAGCTGTTTTTT
TRBV6-4	once	TRBJ2-1	-	CASSDSTGGGSGYNEQFF	TGTGCCAGCAGTGACTCGACGGGGGGCGGGTCTGGCTACAATGAGCAGTTCTTC
TRBV18	-	TRBJ2-2	TRBD1	CASSPTGAAGELFF	TGTGCCAGCTCACCGACAGGGGCTGCCGGGGAGCTGTTTTTT
TRBV3-1/TRBV3-2	-	TRBJ2-7	-	CASSRDSHEQYF	TGTGCCAGCAGCCGGGACTCCCACGAGCAGTACTTC
TRBV5-4	-	TRBJ1-3	TRBD1	CASSLQGAFGRTIYF	TGTGCCAGCAGCTTACAGGGGGCCTTTGGGCGAACCATATATTTT
TRBV4-3	-	TRBJ1-3	-	CASSQDPGQFSGNTIYF	TGCGCCAGCAGCCAAGACCCCGGACAGTTCTCTGGAAACACCATATATTTT
TRBV5-1	-	TRBJ2-7	TRBD2	CASSRGGSSGRNHEQYF	TGCGCCAGCAGTCGTGGAGGGAGTAGCGGGAGGAACCACGAGCAGTACTTC
TRBV5-4	few	TRBJ1-5	TRBD1	CASSLAWIGGGNQPQHF	TGTGCCAGCAGCTTGGCCTGGATAGGGGGCGGCAATCAGCCCCAGCATTTT
TRBV12-3/TRBV12-4	-	TRBJ2-1	-	CASSLYNEQFF	TGTGCCAGCAGTCTTTACAATGAGCAGTTCTTC
TRBV4-1	once	TRBJ2-2	-	CASSQDTAGLTGELFF	TGCGCCAGCAGCCAAGATACGGCGGGGCTCACCGGGGAGCTGTTTTTT
TRBV19	-	TRBJ1-1	-	CASSSLTEAFF	TGTGCCAGTAGCTCCCTCACTGAAGCTTTCTTT
TRBV11-2	-	TRBJ2-7	-	CASSRSYEQYF	TGTGCCAGCAGCCGCTCCTACGAGCAGTACTTC
TRBV27	-	TRBJ1-2	TRBD1	CASSLRTGFEYGYTF	TGTGCCAGCAGTCTTAGGACAGGGTTTGAGTATGGCTACACCTTC
TRBV14	-	TRBJ1-2	TRBD1	CASSHPGGGYTF	TGTGCCAGCAGCCACCCAGGGGGAGGCTACACCTTC
TRBV18	-	TRBJ1-2	TRBD1	CASSPGTENYGYTF	TGTGCCAGCTCACCCGGGACAGAGAACTATGGCTACACCTTC